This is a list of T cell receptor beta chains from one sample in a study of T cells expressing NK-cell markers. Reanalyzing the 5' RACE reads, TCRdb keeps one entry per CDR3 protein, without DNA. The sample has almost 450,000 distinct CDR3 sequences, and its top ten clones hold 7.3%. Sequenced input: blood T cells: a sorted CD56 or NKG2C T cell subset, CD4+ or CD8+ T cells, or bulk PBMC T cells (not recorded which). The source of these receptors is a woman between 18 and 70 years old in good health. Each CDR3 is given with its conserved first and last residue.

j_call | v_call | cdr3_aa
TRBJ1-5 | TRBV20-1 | CSALENNQPQHF
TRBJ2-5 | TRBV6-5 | CASSYGAGTSQETQYF
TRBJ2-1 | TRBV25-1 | CASSGWVASYNEQFF
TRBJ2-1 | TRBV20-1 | CSAPSGTPNEQFF
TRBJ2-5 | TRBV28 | CASSFDRGQYQETQYF
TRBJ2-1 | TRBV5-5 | CASGTGGWYNEQFF
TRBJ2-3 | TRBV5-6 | CASSPTGGTDTQYF
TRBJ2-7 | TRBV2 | CASTEDRSYYEQYF
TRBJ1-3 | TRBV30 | CAWSRGAGNTIYF
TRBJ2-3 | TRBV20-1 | CSARTSGGDTQYF
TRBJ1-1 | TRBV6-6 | CASSFYRDTEAFF
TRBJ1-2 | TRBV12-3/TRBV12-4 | CASSLQGSGIFYTF
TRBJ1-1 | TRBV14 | CASSLPGMNTEAFF
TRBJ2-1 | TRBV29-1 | CSGSDRGGQGQFF
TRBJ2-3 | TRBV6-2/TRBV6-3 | CASSLTGIPDTQYF
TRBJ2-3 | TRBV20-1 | CSAIVQVTDTQYF
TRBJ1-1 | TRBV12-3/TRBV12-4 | CASSFPSVGADTEAFF
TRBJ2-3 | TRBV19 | CASSWNRPTDTQYF
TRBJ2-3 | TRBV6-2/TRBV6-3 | CASSYSSGSGDTQYF
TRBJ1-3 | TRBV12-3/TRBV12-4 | CASSYRPGNTIYF
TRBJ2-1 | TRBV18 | CASSPLAVAGDSEQFF
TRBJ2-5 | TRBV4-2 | CASSRTSGVASGETQYF
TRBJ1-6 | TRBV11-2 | CASSSNSPLHF
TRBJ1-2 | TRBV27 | CAASSLYQGMYGYTF
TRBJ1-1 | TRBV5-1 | CASSPRGGFRTGPEAFF
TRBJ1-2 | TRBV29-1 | CSVEYRVEGYGYTF
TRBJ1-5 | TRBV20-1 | CSANRVGVSNQPQHF
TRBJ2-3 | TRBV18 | CASSPPVSDFTDTQYF
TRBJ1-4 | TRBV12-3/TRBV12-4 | CASSTSGTWYEKLFF
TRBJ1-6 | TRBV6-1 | CASSEDLRPLHF
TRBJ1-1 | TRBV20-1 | CSATRGIEAFF
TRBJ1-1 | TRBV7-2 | CASSPPSSSEAFF
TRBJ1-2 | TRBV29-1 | CSVVGPNYGYTF
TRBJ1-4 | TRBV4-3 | CASSQDPFREKLFF
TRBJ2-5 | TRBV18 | CASSAGLRETQYF
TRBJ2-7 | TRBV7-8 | CASSLGLVADHYEQYF
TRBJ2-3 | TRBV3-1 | CASSQQDFTDTQYF